The T cell receptor (beta chain) described here comes from a study of cytomegalovirus exposure and HLA in healthy donors. Notes on the study in general: Accounts indicate the classifier identified cytomegalovirus status with strong specificity and sensitivity. Earlier analysis yielded a pattern in which most TCR beta V segments were productive about 90% or about 30% of the time.

This clone was seen only once. The antigen remains unidentified. The PCR was carried out with 60 Vbeta primers and 13 Jbeta primers. Produced via immunoSEQ multiplex PCR; TCRdb's table is partial and in-frame only. The data show a few hundred thousand clones, about 90% seen once. Nominally healthy donors provided the samples, though records likely missed some immune exposures. This TCR derives from a girl aged 2-10 years in good health and CMV-seronegative. Sequencing was done on a sample of PBMCs.

The CDR3 loop reads CASSAGEAGELFF. Written as DNA, the CDR3 is TGTGCCAGCAGTGCGGGTGAAGCCGGGGAGCTGTTTTTT. The rearrangement uses TRBV6-5 and TRBJ2-2; TRBD2 might be the D (5 bases). The germline V gene has CDR1 MNHEY and CDR2 SVGAGI. The V end was cut by 5 bases, the J end by 6 bases, with 10 bases between. The CDR3 is 13 amino acids.